Following are 21 T cell receptor beta chains from one sample sequenced in a study of Ad26.COV2.S vaccination and SARS-CoV-2 variants. TCRdb keeps only in-frame clones here, not all; method: immunoSEQ multiplex PCR. The data hold 330,000 or so clones, with about nine tenths observed a single time. Treatment defined: over 15 received Ad26.COV2.S at low or high dose, single or two shots; five or six received placebo; per-sample allocation not given. Sampling was performed 63 days after the first vaccine or placebo injection. The input for sequencing was peripheral blood, taken in a trial of Ad26.COV2.S vaccine versus placebo. Receptors originate from a person between 18 and 65 years old who received the Ad26.COV2.S COVID-19 vaccine or a placebo.

The rearrangement joins TRBV6-6 to TRBJ1-1; D is undetermined. V was shortened by 7 bases and J by 5 bases, with 14 bases between the two germline ends. This CDR3 is built from 13 residues. The V gene's germline CDR1 is MNHNY and CDR2 SVGAGI (reference sequence). As DNA, the CDR3 is TGTGCCAGCACCCGTAGCTGGGAAACTGAAGCTTTCTTT. This gives the protein CASTRSWETEAFF.

The chain carries TRBV5-1 and TRBJ2-7; either TRBD1 or TRBD2 may supply D (6 bases each). The V end lost 4 bases, the J end lost 2 bases, and 16 bases lay between the germline ends. Germline lookup yields CDR1 SGHRS and CDR2 YFSETQ. This CDR3 has 15 amino acids. CDR3 sequence: CASSIGTGGPYEQYF. In DNA form, the CDR3 reads TGCGCCAGCAGCATCGGGACTGGGGGGCCCTACGAGCAGTACTTC.

V and J are TRBV25-1 and TRBJ2-3, with D uncertain. CDR3 size: 13 residues. Germline CDR1 MGHDK, CDR2 SYGVNS. Trimming took 5 bases from V and 4 from J, leaving 10 bases between them. In DNA form, the CDR3 reads TGTGCCAGCAGTCCCTATGGGGCAGATACGCAGTATTTT. This translates into CASSPYGADTQYF.

The V call is TRBV28, the J call TRBJ1-1; a possible D gene is TRBD1 (5 bases). The length of the CDR3 is 13 residues. Germline V gene data show CDR1 as MDHEN and CDR2 as SYDVKM. The V end lost 11 bases, the J end lost 2 bases, and 15 bases lay between the germline ends. DNA of the CDR3: TGTGCCTGCCACCGGGACTTAAACACTGAAGCTTTCTTT. It yields the protein CACHRDLNTEAFF.

The chain combines TRBV6-5 with TRBJ1-6, with D tentatively TRBD1 (5 bases). The CDR3 has 14 residues. The germline V and J ends were trimmed by 10 bases and 7 bases, with 17 bases remaining between them. Germline V gene lookup returns CDR1 MNHEY and CDR2 SVGAGI. As DNA, the CDR3 is TGTGCCAACCGTAGCCCGGGACCGAATTCACCCCTCCACTTT. It translates to CANRSPGPNSPLHF.

With regard to this clone: The sample has other DNA sequences that encode this CDR3 too. This chain joins TRBV18 and TRBJ1-2, with a possible D match to TRBD1 (5 bases). V lost 6 bases, J lost 6 bases, and 14 bases lay in between. Germline lookup yields CDR1 KGHSH and CDR2 LQKENI. The CDR3 is 13 residues long. The CDR3 loop reads CASSPLGGNGYTF. For the CDR3, the DNA is TGTGCCAGCTCCCCCCTTGGGGGTAATGGCTACACCTTC.

This clone was seen only once. CDR3 in DNA: TGTGCCAGCAGCAGAGGGGGACTCCTCCTCCACTCCTACAATGAGCAGTTCTTC. Translating gives CASSRGGLLLHSYNEQFF. The chain couples TRBV3-1 (or the pseudogene TRBV3-2) to TRBJ2-1; possibly TRBD1 or TRBD2 for D (6 bases each). The CDR3 has 18 amino acids. Per germline, CDR1 LGHDT and CDR2 YNNKEL (reference sequence). Trimming stripped 5 bases from V and 0 bases from J, with 20 bases between.

V usage is TRBV7-2 and J usage is TRBJ2-1, with 12 bases aligning to TRBD2. With 6 bases clipped from V and 6 bases from J, the junction kept 3 bases outside the gene matches. CDR1 and CDR2 (germline): SGHTA, FQGNSA. CDR3 length: 14 amino acids. CDR3 in DNA: TGTGCCAGCAGTGGGGGACTAGCGGGCAATGAGCAGTTCTTC. As protein: CASSGGLAGNEQFF.

DNA for the CDR3: TGTGCCAGTAGTATCTCCGACAGGGGGTATGGCTACACCTTC. Its translation is CASSISDRGYGYTF. The chain joins TRBV19 to TRBJ1-2, with 9 bases identical to TRBD1. There are 14 residues in the CDR3. Trimming took 3 bases from V and 5 from J; bases not matched to a gene: 4. Germline V gives CDR1 LNHDA, CDR2 SQIVND (reference sequence).

This clone appeared a single time. CDR3 sequence reads: CASSASEGAGTEAFF. CDR3 sequence (DNA): TGTGCCAGCAGCGCGTCCGAGGGGGCTGGTACTGAAGCTTTCTTT. J is TRBJ1-1 and V is TRBV9; 7 bases line up with TRBD1. CDR3 length equals 15 residues. The germline CDR1 and CDR2 sequences are SGDLS and YYNGEE. Losses at the gene ends were 3 bases for V and 5 bases for J; bases not matched to a gene: 10.

This rearrangement joins TRBV3-1 (or the pseudogene TRBV3-2) to TRBJ1-6, with D possibly matching TRBD1 (5 bases). CDR1 and CDR2 from the germline V gene are LGHDT and YNNKEL (reference sequence). The CDR3 length is 14 residues. V lost 3 bases to trimming and J lost 7 bases, with 10 bases between them. CDR3 in amino acids: CASSQVGGNSPLHF. In nucleotides, the CDR3 is TGTGCCAGCAGCCAGGTCGGGGGGAATTCACCCCTCCACTTT.

The V call is TRBV7-6, the J call TRBJ2-3, with 7 bases aligning to TRBD2. With 1 base clipped from V and 3 bases from J, the junction kept 10 bases outside the gene matches. This CDR3 comprises 17 residues. CDR1 and CDR2 (germline): SGHVS, FNYEAQ. CDR3 nucleotides: TGTGCCAGCAGCTTAGTTAATTTAGCGGGTATAACAGATACGCAGTATTTT. This gives the protein CASSLVNLAGITDTQYF.

The gene calls are TRBV12-5 and TRBJ1-4; 11 nucleotides line up with TRBD1. The CDR3 contains 16 residues. CDR1 and CDR2 (germline): LGHNT, FRNRAP. The V segment lost 4 bases and the J segment 5 bases; nucleotides outside the gene matches: 6. CDR3 DNA: TGTGCTAGTGGTTCTGCTGGGACAGGGGGGAATGAAAAACTGTTTTTT. This gives the protein CASGSAGTGGNEKLFF.

This clone was seen a handful of times. The chain links TRBV2 to TRBJ1-3; D unresolved. This CDR3 spans 14 amino acids. Trimming removed 4 bases at V and 1 base at J, with 8 bases between. Per germline, CDR1 SNHLY and CDR2 FYNNEI. In DNA, the CDR3 is TGTGCCAGCAGTGTTGGGGTATCTGGAAACACCATATATTTT. Amino acids: CASSVGVSGNTIYF.

The chain employs TRBV7-8 and TRBJ2-5, with TRBD1 identical over 8 bases. Germline V gene sequence: CDR1 SGHVS, CDR2 FQNEAQ. CDR3 size: 17 residues. J lost 5 bases, V lost 6 bases, and 17 bases had no gene match. In nucleotides, the CDR3 is TGTGCCAGCAGTTCTAAAACCGGGACAGGAGGCTCGGAGACCCAGTACTTC. Encoded protein: CASSSKTGTGGSETQYF. The entire variable domain, with the rest obtained from reference TRBV7-8 and TRBJ2-5, is as follows: GAGVSQSPRYKVAKRGQDVALRCDPISGHVSLFWYQQALGQGPEFLTYFQNEAQLDKSGLPSDRFFAERPEGSVSTLKIQRTQQEDSAVYLCASSSKTGTGGSETQYFGPGTRLLVL.

The chain has TRBV19 and TRBJ2-5; D is undetermined. V was pared by 2 bases and J by 3 bases, with 7 bases between. The CDR3 is made up of 13 amino acids. Germline assignment: CDR1 LNHDA and CDR2 SQIVND (reference sequence). The CDR3 nucleotides are TGTGCCAGTAGTATACTGGCAAAAGAGACCCAGTACTTC. Encoded protein: CASSILAKETQYF.

The J gene is TRBJ1-4, the V gene TRBV5-1; no clear D. Between the trimmed V and J ends, which lost 0 bases and 8 bases, there was a span of 17 bases. The CDR3 has 16 residues. Germline CDR1 is SGHRS and CDR2 is YFSETQ. CDR3 sequence (DNA): TGCGCCAGCAGCTTGGCGGGATCGGTCGGGTTAGAAAAACTGTTTTTT. This encodes CASSLAGSVGLEKLFF.

The V gene is TRBV9, the J gene TRBJ2-1; no clear D gene. The ends were cut back, 6 bases at V and 5 bases at J, with 18 bases in the middle. Looked up from germline, CDR1 is SGDLS and CDR2 is YYNGEE. The CDR3 loop spans 15 amino acids. CDR3 in DNA: TGTGCCAGCACCCCTCTCGGCGGCCAAAACAATGAGCAGTTCTTC. Protein: CASTPLGGQNNEQFF.

V usage is TRBV7-9 and J usage is TRBJ1-6, with a possible D match to TRBD1 (5 bases). V dropped 6 bases and J dropped 2 bases, with 17 bases sitting between them. The germline V gene has CDR1 SEHNR and CDR2 FQNEAQ (reference sequence). The CDR3 has 17 residues. The DNA for the CDR3 is TGTGCCAGCAGTTCTCCGGGACCTCCGGCCTATAATTCACCCCTCCACTTT. Translating gives CASSSPGPPAYNSPLHF.

The chain carries TRBV10-2 and TRBJ2-5; 9 nucleotides line up with TRBD2. Trimming cost V 4 bases and J 3 bases; bases outside gene matches: 3. Germline loops: CDR1 WSHSY, CDR2 SAAADI. CDR3 size: 14 residues. DNA of the CDR3: TGCGCCAGCAGTGGTTCTAGCGGGAAAGAGACCCAGTACTTC. It is translated as CASSGSSGKETQYF.

V and J are TRBV5-4 and TRBJ2-1; D is undetermined. The CDR3 is 13 amino acids. Germline V gene data show CDR1 as SGHNT and CDR2 as YYREEE (reference sequence). V lost 4 bases and J lost 4, with 9 bases in between. The chain's CDR3 is CASSPPNYNEQFF. The CDR3 DNA follows: TGTGCCAGCAGCCCTCCCAATTACAATGAGCAGTTCTTC.